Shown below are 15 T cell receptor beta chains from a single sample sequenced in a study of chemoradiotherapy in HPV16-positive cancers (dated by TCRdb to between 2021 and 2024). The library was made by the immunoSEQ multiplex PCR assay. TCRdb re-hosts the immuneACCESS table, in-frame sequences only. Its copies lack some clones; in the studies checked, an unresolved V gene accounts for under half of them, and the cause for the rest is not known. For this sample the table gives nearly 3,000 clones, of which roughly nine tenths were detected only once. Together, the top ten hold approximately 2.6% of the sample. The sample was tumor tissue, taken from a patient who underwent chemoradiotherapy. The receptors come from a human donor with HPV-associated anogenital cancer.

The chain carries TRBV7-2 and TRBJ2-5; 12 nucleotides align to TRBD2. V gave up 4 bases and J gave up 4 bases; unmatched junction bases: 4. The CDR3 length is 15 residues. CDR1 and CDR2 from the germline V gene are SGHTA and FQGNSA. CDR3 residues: CASSSGLAGGETQYF. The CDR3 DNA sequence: TGTGCCAGCAGCTCGGGACTAGCGGGCGGAGAGACCCAGTACTTC.

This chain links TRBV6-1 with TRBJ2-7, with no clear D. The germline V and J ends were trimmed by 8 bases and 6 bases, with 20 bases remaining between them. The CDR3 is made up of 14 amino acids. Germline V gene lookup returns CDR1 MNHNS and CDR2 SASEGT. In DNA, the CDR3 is TGTGCCAGCCGCCGGCTTCCTGACAACCCCGAGCAGTACTTC. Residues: CASRRLPDNPEQYF.

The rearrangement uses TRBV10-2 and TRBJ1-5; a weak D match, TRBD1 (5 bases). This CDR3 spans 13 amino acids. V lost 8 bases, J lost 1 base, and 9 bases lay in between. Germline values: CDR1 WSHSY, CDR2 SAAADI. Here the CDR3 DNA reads TGCGCCAGCGGAGGGGTGAGCAATCAGCCCCAGCATTTT. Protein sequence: CASGGVSNQPQHF.

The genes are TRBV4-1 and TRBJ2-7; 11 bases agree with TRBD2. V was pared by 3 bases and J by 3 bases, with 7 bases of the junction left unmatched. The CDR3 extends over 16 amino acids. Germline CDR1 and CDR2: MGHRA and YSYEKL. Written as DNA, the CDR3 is TGCGCCAGCAGCCACTCGACTAGCGGGGATCTCTACGAGCAGTACTTC. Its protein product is CASSHSTSGDLYEQYF.

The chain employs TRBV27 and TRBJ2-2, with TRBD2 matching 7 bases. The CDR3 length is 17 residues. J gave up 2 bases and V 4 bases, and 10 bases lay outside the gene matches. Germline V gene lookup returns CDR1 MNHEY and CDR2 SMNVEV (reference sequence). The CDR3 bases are TGTGCCAGCAGTTCCCCCCGGGTAGCGGGCAACACCGGGGAGCTGTTTTTT. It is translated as CASSSPRVAGNTGELFF.

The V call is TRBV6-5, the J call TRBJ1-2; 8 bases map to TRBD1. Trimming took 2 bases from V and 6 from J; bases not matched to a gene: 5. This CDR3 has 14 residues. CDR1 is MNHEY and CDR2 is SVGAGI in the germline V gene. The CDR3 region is CASSYGTGHNGYTF. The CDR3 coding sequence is TGTGCCAGCAGTTACGGGACAGGACATAATGGCTACACCTTC.

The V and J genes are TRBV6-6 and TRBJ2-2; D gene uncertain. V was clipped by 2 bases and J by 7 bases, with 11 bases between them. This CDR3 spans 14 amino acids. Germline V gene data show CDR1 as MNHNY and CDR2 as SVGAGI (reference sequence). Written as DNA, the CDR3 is TGTGCCAGCAGTTACCCCTCCGGCGACGGGGAGCTGTTTTTT. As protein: CASSYPSGDGELFF.

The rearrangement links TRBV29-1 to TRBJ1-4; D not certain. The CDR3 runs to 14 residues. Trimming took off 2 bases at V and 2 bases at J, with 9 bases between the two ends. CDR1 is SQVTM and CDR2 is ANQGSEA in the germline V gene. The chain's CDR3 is CSVEIRSTNEKLFF. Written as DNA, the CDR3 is TGCAGCGTTGAAATTAGGTCGACTAATGAAAAACTGTTTTTT.

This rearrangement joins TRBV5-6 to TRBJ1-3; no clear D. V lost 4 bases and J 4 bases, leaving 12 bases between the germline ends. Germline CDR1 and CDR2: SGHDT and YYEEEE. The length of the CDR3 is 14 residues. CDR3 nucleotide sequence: TGTGCCAGCAGCCCAGGCCTTGGGGGAAACACCATATATTTT. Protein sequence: CASSPGLGGNTIYF.

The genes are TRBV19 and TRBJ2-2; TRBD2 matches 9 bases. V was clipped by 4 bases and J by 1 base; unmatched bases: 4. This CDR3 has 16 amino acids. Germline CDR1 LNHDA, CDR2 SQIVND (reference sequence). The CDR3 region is CASSRPAGGNTGELFF. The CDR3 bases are TGTGCCAGTAGTAGGCCAGCGGGAGGGAACACCGGGGAGCTGTTTTTT.

The CDR3 protein is CASRPWGDIYDGEQYF. CDR3 nucleotides: TGTGCCAGCAGGCCATGGGGGGATATTTACGATGGGGAGCAGTACTTC. The rearrangement uses TRBV13 and TRBJ2-7; TRBD2 is a possible D gene (6 bases). V dropped 6 bases and J dropped 7 bases, with 25 bases sitting between them. Germline V gene sequence: CDR1 PRHDT, CDR2 FYEKMQ (reference sequence). The CDR3 loop spans 16 amino acids.

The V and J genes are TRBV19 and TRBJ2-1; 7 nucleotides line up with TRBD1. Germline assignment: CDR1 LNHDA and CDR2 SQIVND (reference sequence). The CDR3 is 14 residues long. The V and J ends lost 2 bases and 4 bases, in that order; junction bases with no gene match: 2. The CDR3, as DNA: TGTGCCAGTAGTATAAGGGGGCTATACAATGAGCAGTTCTTC. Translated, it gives CASSIRGLYNEQFF.

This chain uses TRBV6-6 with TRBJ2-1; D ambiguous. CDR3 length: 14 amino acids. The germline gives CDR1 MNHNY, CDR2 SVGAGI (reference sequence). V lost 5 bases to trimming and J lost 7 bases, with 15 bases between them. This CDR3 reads CASSLNKRVNEQFF. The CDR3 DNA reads TGTGCCAGCAGTCTTAATAAAAGGGTTAATGAGCAGTTCTTC.

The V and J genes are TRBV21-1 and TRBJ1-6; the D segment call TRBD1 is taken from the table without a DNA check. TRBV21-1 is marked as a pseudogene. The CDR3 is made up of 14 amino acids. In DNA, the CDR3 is TGTGCCAGCATACAGGGGGCCATTAATTCACCCCTCCACTTT. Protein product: CASIQGAINSPLHF.

CDR3 in DNA: TGTGCCAGCAGTTACTCTCTTCCGGGAAACACCGGGGAGCTGTTTTTT. As protein: CASSYSLPGNTGELFF. The V gene is TRBV6-5, the J gene TRBJ2-2; maybe TRBD2 (5 bases). The ends were cut back, 0 bases at V and 2 bases at J, with 10 bases in the middle. This CDR3 spans 16 amino acids. Per the germline V gene, CDR1 is MNHEY and CDR2 is SVGAGI.